This TCR beta chain derives from a study of blood T cell repertoires in COVID-19. As for the study in general: Samples of COVID-19 (acute and convalescent) were obtained from the United States, Italy and Spain.

Some clones are missing from TCRdb's copy, which holds only in-frame ones; the method was immunoSEQ multiplex PCR. The table lists 300,000 to 350,000 clones, about 90% of them singletons. J lost 8 bases, V lost 6 bases, and 3 bases had no gene match. The CDR3 length is 11 residues. From germline, CDR1 is SQVTM and CDR2 ANQGSEA. This TCR was recovered from a woman under 30 who had recovered from COVID-19. The specimen sequenced was peripheral blood. The chain carries TRBV29-1 and TRBJ1-4; 7 bases line up with TRBD1. This CDR3 is CSVGDSEKLFF. The CDR3 DNA follows: TGCAGCGTCGGGGACAGCGAAAAACTGTTTTTT.